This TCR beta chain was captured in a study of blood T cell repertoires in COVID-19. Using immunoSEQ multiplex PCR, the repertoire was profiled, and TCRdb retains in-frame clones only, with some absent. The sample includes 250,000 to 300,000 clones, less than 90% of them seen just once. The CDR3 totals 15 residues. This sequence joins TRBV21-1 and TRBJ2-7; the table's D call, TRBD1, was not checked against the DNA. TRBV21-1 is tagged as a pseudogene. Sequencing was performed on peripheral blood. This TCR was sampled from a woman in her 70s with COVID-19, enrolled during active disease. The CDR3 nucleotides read TGTGCCAGCAGCTTAGGTCGGACAGACTCGTGCGAGCAGTACTTC. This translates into CASSLGRTDSCEQYF.